The 19 T cell receptor beta chains in this list originate from one sample, sequenced in a study of OX40 agonist ivuxolimab in advanced cancers. Generated by immunoSEQ multiplex PCR, the TCRdb table keeps only in-frame clones and is missing some. The table lists approximately 23,000 clones, roughly 88% of them singletons. The sample was CD4+ or CD8+ T cells sorted from blood, taken in a trial of the OX40 agonist ivuxolimab. The receptors were gathered from an adult with an advanced solid tumor such as melanoma, head and neck, liver or kidney cancer.

This clone was seen just once. This chain links TRBV7-3 with TRBJ2-5; the D call may be TRBD1 or TRBD2 (5 bases each). The V gene lost 4 bases and the J gene lost 4 bases, with 16 bases spanning the gap. The CDR3 contains 15 residues. Germline CDR1 reads SGHTA; CDR2 reads FQGTGA. CDR3 bases: TGTGCCAGCAGCTCCACCGGGACCAACGGAGAGACCCAGTACTTC. Its protein is CASSSTGTNGETQYF.

The chain combines TRBV9 with TRBJ2-4; D is possibly TRBD1 or TRBD2 (5 bases each). The ends were cut back, 5 bases at V and 13 bases at J, with 25 bases in the middle. The CDR3 loop spans 15 amino acids. Germline CDR1 and CDR2: SGDLS and YYNGEE. This chain's CDR3 is CASSPSGLRAGVQYF. The CDR3 region has the DNA TGTGCCAGCAGTCCTTCAGGGCTCCGGGCCGGGGTCCAGTACTTC.

V and J are TRBV30 and TRBJ1-2; TRBD1 matches 8 bases. The CDR3 consists of 13 residues. Germline trimming cut 6 bases from V and 3 bases from J; bases unmatched to any gene: 6. Germline V lookup: CDR1 GTSNPN, CDR2 SVGIG (reference sequence). This CDR3 reads CACNRGVDYGYTF. The CDR3 DNA reads TGTGCCTGCAACAGGGGGGTGGACTATGGCTACACCTTC.

This clone was seen only a few times. This rearrangement joins TRBV7-9 to TRBJ2-6; D gene uncertain. Germline assignment: CDR1 SEHNR and CDR2 FQNEAQ (reference sequence). The CDR3 spans 15 residues. Trimming removed 1 base at V and 0 bases at J, with 4 bases between. CDR3 residues: CASSLGNSGANVLTF. The CDR3 bases are TGTGCCAGCAGCTTAGGTAACTCTGGGGCCAACGTCCTGACTTTC.

The gene calls are TRBV5-5 and TRBJ1-1; D is ambiguous. The CDR3 runs to 12 residues. V was shortened by 1 base and J by 1 base, with 2 bases between the two germline ends. Germline V gene data show CDR1 as SGHKS and CDR2 as YYEKEE (reference sequence). CDR3 amino acids: CASSLQNTEAFF. In DNA form, the CDR3 reads TGTGCCAGCAGCTTGCAGAACACTGAAGCTTTCTTT. Full variable domain (outside the CDR3, taken from reference TRBV5-5 and TRBJ1-1): DAGVTQSPTHLIKTRGQQVTLRCSPISGHKSVSWYQQVLGQGPQFIFQYYEKEERGRGNFPDRFSARQFPNYSSELNVNALLLGDSALYLCASSLQNTEAFFGQGTRLTVV.

The chain couples TRBV14 to TRBJ1-4; D unresolved. Trimming shortened V by 6 bases and J by 8 bases, and 13 bases separated the two germline ends. The CDR3 sequence is 13 residues long. Germline lookup yields CDR1 SGHDN and CDR2 FVKESK. CDR3 DNA sequence: TGTGCCAGCAGAGGGAGGGATTACGAAAAACTGTTTTTT. The encoded protein is CASRGRDYEKLFF.

The V gene is TRBV5-8, the J gene TRBJ2-3; D may correspond to TRBD1 or TRBD2 (6 bases each). Germline values: CDR1 SGHTS, CDR2 YDEGEE. The CDR3 loop spans 16 amino acids. Trimming took 0 bases from V and 1 from J, leaving 12 bases between them. The CDR3 sequence is CASSLEGGGGTDTQYF. Here the CDR3 DNA reads TGTGCCAGCAGCTTGGAGGGGGGCGGCGGCACAGATACGCAGTATTTT.

This clone appeared once. This chain links TRBV7-2 with TRBJ1-1, with 11 bases fitting TRBD1. CDR1 is SGHTA and CDR2 is FQGNSA in the germline V gene. The V gene end was trimmed by 5 bases and the J gene end by 5 bases; junction bases not matched to a gene: 7. This CDR3 is built from 15 residues. The CDR3, as DNA: TGTGCCAGCAGCCCTCGGACAGGGGGCTTTACTGAAGCTTTCTTT. Amino acid sequence: CASSPRTGGFTEAFF.

The CDR3 sequence: CASSQDGLAGVKDTQYF. Written as DNA, the CDR3 is TGTGCCAGCAGCCAAGATGGGCTAGCGGGAGTGAAAGATACGCAGTATTTT. The rearrangement links TRBV4-2 to TRBJ2-3, with TRBD2 identical over 10 bases. With V trimmed by 0 bases and J by 5 bases, 8 bases remained unmatched. Germline V gene sequence: CDR1 LGHNA, CDR2 YNFKEQ. The CDR3 is 17 residues long.

This clone was observed a single time. The DNA for the CDR3 is TGTGCCAGCGCACGGGAAGTGGATAGTCAGCCCCAGCATTTT. Its protein is CASAREVDSQPQHF. V is TRBV2 and J is TRBJ1-5; D gene unclear. V was shortened by 8 bases and J by 6 bases, with 17 bases between the two germline ends. CDR3 size: 14 residues. The germline gives CDR1 SNHLY, CDR2 FYNNEI.

The rearrangement uses TRBV7-2 and TRBJ1-4, with a weak D call TRBD1 (6 bases). Germline CDR1 SGHTA, CDR2 FQGNSA. The CDR3 covers 17 residues. V was trimmed by 6 bases and J by 1 base, leaving 18 bases between them. This CDR3 is CASRGGGGDGTNEKLFF. CDR3 DNA: TGTGCCAGCAGGGGGGGCGGGGGAGACGGAACTAATGAAAAACTGTTTTTT.

The chain links TRBV19 to TRBJ2-5; TRBD1 matches at 8 bases. The CDR3 runs to 15 residues. V lost 3 bases, J lost 5 bases, and 8 bases stayed unmatched. Germline values: CDR1 LNHDA, CDR2 SQIVND (reference sequence). In DNA form, the CDR3 reads TGTGCCAGTAGTATGGGGACAGGACCGCCCGAGACCCAGTACTTC. This gives the protein CASSMGTGPPETQYF.

V is TRBV7-2 and J is TRBJ2-7, with 7 bases that match TRBD2. V dropped 2 bases and J dropped 0; count of bases not matched to a gene: 10. The CDR3 extends over 17 amino acids. Germline V lookup: CDR1 SGHTA, CDR2 FQGNSA. For the CDR3, the DNA is TGTGCCAGCAGCTTAACAGGCGGGGGAAGGAGCTCCTACGAGCAGTACTTC. Translating it yields CASSLTGGGRSSYEQYF.

The chain employs TRBV4-1 and TRBJ2-3; D remains unclear. The germline gives CDR1 MGHRA, CDR2 YSYEKL. CDR3 length: 18 residues. Trimming took off 1 base at V and 8 bases at J, with 25 bases between the two ends. CDR3 sequence (DNA): TGCGCCAGCAGCCAAGCTGCCCTGGTGGTAGTTCCCAAGGGTACGCAGTATTTT. Its translation: CASSQAALVVVPKGTQYF.

This chain joins TRBV9 and TRBJ2-7; TRBD2 matches 14 bases. Germline V lookup: CDR1 SGDLS, CDR2 YYNGEE. This CDR3 contains 17 residues. Trimming removed 0 bases from V and 4 bases from J; junction bases left unmatched: 6. This CDR3 reads CASSVDGTSGRNYEQYF. CDR3 nucleotides: TGTGCCAGCAGCGTAGATGGGACTAGCGGGAGAAATTACGAGCAGTACTTC.

This clone was observed a handful of times. The CDR3 reads CASGQEVGAPLHF. DNA of the CDR3: TGTGCCAGCGGCCAGGAGGTAGGCGCACCCCTCCACTTT. The chain recombines TRBV6-8 with TRBJ1-6; D gene unclear. The CDR3 runs 13 residues. V was shortened by 8 bases and J by 11 bases, with 16 bases between the two germline ends. Germline V gene data show CDR1 as MNHGY and CDR2 as SAAAGT.

The genes are TRBV2 and TRBJ2-5, with D perhaps TRBD2 (5 bases). The V and J ends lost 1 base and 3 bases respectively, with 9 bases between them. The CDR3 consists of 14 residues. CDR1 is SNHLY, CDR2 FYNNEI, per germline. The CDR3 bases are TGTGCCAGCAGTGAAGGTTGGCGGGAAGAGACCCAGTACTTC. Amino acid sequence: CASSEGWREETQYF.

The CDR3 DNA is TGTGCCAGCAGTTATAGGGGGTCTCCCCTATACGAGCAGTACTTC. Its protein is CASSYRGSPLYEQYF. The V gene is TRBV6-5, the J gene TRBJ2-7, with D perhaps matching TRBD1 (6 bases). The V end was cut by 3 bases, the J end by 4 bases, with 16 bases between. This CDR3 has 15 residues. Germline loops: CDR1 MNHEY, CDR2 SVGAGI.

V usage is TRBV6-1 and J usage is TRBJ1-5; D ambiguous. CDR3 length: 15 amino acids. V was clipped by 0 bases and J by 5 bases, with 11 bases between them. Germline-derived CDR1 and CDR2 are MNHNS and SASEGT. CDR3 in amino acids: CASSEAGRSHQPQHF. CDR3 DNA sequence: TGTGCCAGCAGTGAAGCCGGGCGATCCCATCAGCCCCAGCATTTT.